This T cell receptor (beta chain) is drawn from a study of technical replicates of blood from several donors. V gave up 0 bases and J gave up 3 bases, with 12 bases separating them. CDR3 length: 15 residues. Per the germline V gene, CDR1 is LGHNA and CDR2 is YSLEER. This table comes from immunoSEQ multiplex PCR, and its TCRdb copy is limited to in-frame clones, with some not included. The sample records over 55,000 clones, approximately 87% being singletons. The clonotype was recovered from a human donor in good health. Some clones in this sample may be carry-over from other donors' samples. The rearrangement joins TRBV4-3 to TRBJ2-7; D is ambiguous. Sequencing was performed on PBMCs. This chain's CDR3 is CASSQEVGSNYEQYF. The CDR3 DNA is TGCGCCAGCAGCCAAGAGGTGGGCTCAAACTACGAGCAGTACTTC.